Below, 25 T cell receptor beta chains from the same sample are listed, as sequenced in a study of chemoradiotherapy in HPV16-positive cancers. Produced via immunoSEQ multiplex PCR; TCRdb's table is partial and in-frame only. The sample has 13,000 or so clones, around 89% seen once; the top ten hold about 2.4%. This material consisted of blood, taken from a patient who underwent chemoradiotherapy. These receptors all come from a human donor with HPV-associated anogenital cancer.

The table lists this clone with a few counts. The rearrangement joins TRBV29-1 to TRBJ1-1; 10 nucleotides line up with TRBD1. V lost 7 bases and J lost 4; bases outside the gene matches: 3. This CDR3 spans 12 amino acids. Germline lookup yields CDR1 SQVTM and CDR2 ANQGSEA. In DNA, the CDR3 is TGCAGCGGGACAGGGGGTCCCACTGAAGCTTTCTTT. Its translation is CSGTGGPTEAFF.

This clone has more than one count but fewer than ten. This rearrangement joins TRBV19 to TRBJ2-1; 7 bases align to TRBD2. The CDR3 consists of 12 residues. Germline CDR1 is LNHDA and CDR2 is SQIVND (reference sequence). The junction had 3 bases not matched to a gene; V was cut back by 3 bases and J by 10 bases. This CDR3 is CASSISGGEQFF. The CDR3 DNA is TGTGCCAGTAGTATTTCGGGGGGAGAGCAGTTCTTC.

The chain is built from TRBV6-1 and TRBJ1-1; no clear D. In germline, CDR1 is MNHNS, CDR2 SASEGT. Trimming removed 8 bases at V and 1 base at J, with 17 bases between. This CDR3 is built from 15 residues. CDR3 in DNA: TGTGCCAGCCAAACGGGAGCGGAGAGGAACACTGAAGCTTTCTTT. This codes for CASQTGAERNTEAFF.

A note on this clone: Other DNA sequences in this specimen translate into the identical CDR3. CDR3 sequence reads: CASSYRGSGNTIYF. The CDR3 DNA reads as TGTGCCAGCAGTTACCGGGGTTCGGGAAACACCATATATTTT. The rearrangement uses TRBV6-5 and TRBJ1-3; D is unresolved. The CDR3 has 14 residues. V was cut by 2 bases and J by 4 bases, with 9 bases left in between. Germline CDR1 and CDR2: MNHEY and SVGAGI.

The table lists this clone with a few counts. The rearrangement joins TRBV6-5 to TRBJ2-5; D perhaps matches TRBD2 (5 bases). CDR1 MNHEY and CDR2 SVGAGI come from the germline V gene. Trimming took off 6 bases at V and 2 bases at J, with 10 bases between the two ends. CDR3 length equals 13 residues. CDR3 sequence reads: CASRGLTQETQYF. DNA of the CDR3: TGTGCCAGCAGAGGACTGACACAAGAGACCCAGTACTTC.

The CDR3 DNA reads as TGTGCCAGCAGCTTTACAGGGCCAGAGACCCAGTACTTC. Protein product: CASSFTGPETQYF. V and J are TRBV5-6 and TRBJ2-5, with a possible D match to TRBD1 (6 bases). Germline lookup yields CDR1 SGHDT and CDR2 YYEEEE. The germline V and J ends were trimmed by 2 bases and 4 bases, with 9 bases remaining between them. CDR3 length: 13 amino acids.

This clone has a single count. The CDR3 DNA reads TGTGCCAGCAGCCAACAGGGGGTGAATCAGCCCCAGCATTTT. This gives the protein CASSQQGVNQPQHF. The chain carries TRBV2 and TRBJ1-5; TRBD1 matches at 8 bases. This CDR3 region has 14 residues. V lost 6 bases to trimming and J lost 4 bases; unmatched junction nucleotides: 5. The germline V gene has CDR1 SNHLY and CDR2 FYNNEI.

The chain uses TRBV7-2 and TRBJ2-7; possibly TRBD2 for D (6 bases). The germline V and J ends were trimmed by 5 bases and 3 bases, with 20 bases remaining between them. This CDR3 is built from 16 residues. The V gene's germline CDR1 is SGHTA and CDR2 FQGNSA. CDR3: CASSDSAGRPLYEQYF. CDR3 nucleotide sequence: TGTGCCAGCAGCGATAGCGCGGGGCGTCCCCTCTACGAGCAGTACTTC. Full variable domain (rest looked up from reference TRBV7-2 and TRBJ2-7): GAGVSQSPSNKVTEKGKDVELRCDPISGHTALYWYRQSLGQGLEFLIYFQGNSAPDKSGLPSDRFSAERTGGSVSTLTIQRTQQEDSAVYLCASSDSAGRPLYEQYFGPGTRLTVT.

J is TRBJ2-7 and V is TRBV5-1, with 8 bases aligning to TRBD1. From germline, CDR1 is SGHRS and CDR2 YFSETQ. The CDR3 has 15 amino acids. Trimming removed 0 bases from V and 3 bases from J; junction bases left unmatched: 5. As DNA, the CDR3 is TGCGCCAGCAGCTTGGGGACAGGGAGTAACTACGAGCAGTACTTC. Protein sequence: CASSLGTGSNYEQYF.

This clone is a singleton in its sample. This rearrangement joins TRBV29-1 to TRBJ1-2, with D uncertain. CDR3 length equals 8 residues. Germline V gene lookup returns CDR1 SQVTM and CDR2 ANQGSEA. Trimming took off 5 bases at V and 7 bases at J, with 2 bases between the two ends. The CDR3 DNA reads as TGCAGCGTTAGTGGCTACACCTTC. It codes for CSVSGYTF.

The chain has TRBV30 and TRBJ2-7; no reliable D call. V gave up 5 bases and J gave up 6 bases, with 17 bases separating them. Per germline, CDR1 GTSNPN and CDR2 SVGIG (reference sequence). The CDR3 has 13 residues. CDR3 nucleotides: TGTGCCTGGGAGTCATCGGTCCGTAGCGAGCAGTACTTC. Translated, it gives CAWESSVRSEQYF.

The chain uses TRBV30 and TRBJ2-5; the D is unclear. CDR3 length: 13 amino acids. Per germline, CDR1 GTSNPN and CDR2 SVGIG (reference sequence). V was clipped by 0 bases and J by 5 bases, with 10 bases between them. The CDR3 protein is CAWSVLGYETQYF. The CDR3 bases are TGTGCCTGGAGTGTACTGGGATACGAGACCCAGTACTTC.

The chain has TRBV7-2 and TRBJ2-7, with D perhaps TRBD2 (7 bases). The CDR3 has 16 amino acids. Trimming stripped 2 bases from V and 6 bases from J, with 20 bases between. Germline CDR1 SGHTA, CDR2 FQGNSA. CDR3 coding DNA: TGTGCCAGCAGCTTAAACGCTGGGGGGCGGGGGACCGAGCAGTACTTC. Protein product: CASSLNAGGRGTEQYF. The variable domain in full, completed from reference TRBV7-2 and TRBJ2-7, reads GAGVSQSPSNKVTEKGKDVELRCDPISGHTALYWYRQSLGQGLEFLIYFQGNSAPDKSGLPSDRFSAERTGGSVSTLTIQRTQQEDSAVYLCASSLNAGGRGTEQYFGPGTRLTVT.

The chain carries TRBV18 and TRBJ1-1, with D unresolved. V was cut by 6 bases and J by 1 base, with 12 bases left in between. Germline V CDR1 and CDR2: KGHSH, LQKENI. This CDR3 spans 14 amino acids. Here the CDR3 reads CASSQNPGNTEAFF. The CDR3 DNA sequence: TGTGCCAGCTCCCAGAACCCGGGGAACACTGAAGCTTTCTTT.

V and J are TRBV5-4 and TRBJ2-7; no clear D gene. The CDR3 is made up of 14 amino acids. The germline V and J ends were trimmed by 0 bases and 1 base, with 8 bases remaining between them. Germline assignment: CDR1 SGHNT and CDR2 YYREEE (reference sequence). The CDR3 reads CASSLVVGSYEQYF. CDR3 in DNA: TGTGCCAGCAGCTTGGTTGTGGGTTCCTACGAGCAGTACTTC.

V usage is TRBV9 and J usage is TRBJ2-2; D gene unclear. The V and J ends lost 4 bases and 6 bases respectively, with 19 bases between them. Germline CDR1 and CDR2: SGDLS and YYNGEE. The CDR3 loop spans 16 amino acids. CDR3 in amino acids: CASSPIPMEDSGELFF. Written as DNA, the CDR3 is TGTGCCAGCAGCCCGATTCCAATGGAAGATTCCGGGGAGCTGTTTTTT.

The chain is built from TRBV4-1 and TRBJ1-1; possible D gene TRBD1, 6 bases. The CDR3 length is 17 residues. Germline CDR1 and CDR2: MGHRA and YSYEKL. Trimming pared 3 bases from V and 3 bases from J, leaving 20 bases between. The CDR3 loop is CASSHPQGRGWDTEAFF. The CDR3 nucleotides are TGCGCCAGCAGCCACCCTCAGGGCAGGGGATGGGACACTGAAGCTTTCTTT.

The chain recombines TRBV18 with TRBJ2-5, with 11 bases matching TRBD1. CDR3 size: 13 residues. The V segment lost 6 bases and the J segment 13 bases; nucleotides outside the gene matches: 10. The germline gives CDR1 KGHSH, CDR2 LQKENI. This CDR3 reads CASSRGQGEFSYF. The CDR3 region has the DNA TGTGCCAGCTCTCGGGGACAGGGGGAATTTTCGTACTTC.

This clone is a singleton in its sample. This sequence joins TRBV19 and TRBJ1-1; 12 nucleotides line up with TRBD1. CDR3 size: 15 residues. Trimming took 4 bases from V and 12 from J; bases not matched to a gene: 12. The germline V gene encodes CDR1 LNHDA and CDR2 SQIVND (reference sequence). CDR3 region: CASSNAGTGGAQSFF. In DNA, the CDR3 is TGTGCCAGTAGTAACGCCGGGACAGGGGGCGCGCAGTCTTTCTTT.

The chain carries TRBV5-1 and TRBJ1-1; tentatively, D is TRBD1 (6 bases). This CDR3 region has 11 residues. Germline V lookup: CDR1 SGHRS, CDR2 YFSETQ. The germline V and J ends were trimmed by 4 bases and 8 bases, with 9 bases remaining between them. CDR3 bases: TGCGCCAGCAGCCCGGGGACAGAAGCTTTCTTT. Translation gives CASSPGTEAFF.

J is TRBJ2-5 and V is TRBV9, with 8 bases lining up with TRBD2. The CDR3 is made up of 14 amino acids. In germline, CDR1 is SGDLS, CDR2 YYNGEE. V gave up 3 bases and J gave up 4 bases; unmatched junction bases: 5. Here the CDR3 reads CASSGAGVTETQYF. The CDR3 coding sequence is TGTGCCAGCAGCGGAGCGGGGGTAACAGAGACCCAGTACTTC.

The chain couples TRBV5-1 to TRBJ1-1, with D perhaps matching TRBD1 (6 bases). Trimming took 5 bases from V and 1 from J, leaving 9 bases between them. The CDR3 totals 13 residues. The germline CDR1 and CDR2 sequences are SGHRS and YFSETQ. The chain's CDR3 is CASSWDKNTEAFF. CDR3 nucleotide sequence: TGCGCCAGCAGTTGGGACAAGAACACTGAAGCTTTCTTT. The entire variable domain, with the rest obtained from reference TRBV5-1 and TRBJ1-1, is as follows: KAGVTQTPRYLIKTRGQQVTLSCSPISGHRSVSWYQQTPGQGLQFLFEYFSETQRNKGNFPGRFSGRQFSNSRSEMNVSTLELGDSALYLCASSWDKNTEAFFGQGTRLTVV.

This sequence joins TRBV7-3 and TRBJ2-2; D gene ambiguous. The CDR3 loop spans 17 amino acids. V lost 5 bases and J 1 base, leaving 17 bases between the germline ends. In germline, CDR1 is SGHTA, CDR2 FQGTGA. Here the CDR3 reads CASSLPGRAENTGELFF. CDR3 DNA sequence: TGTGCCAGCAGCCTACCCGGTAGGGCGGAGAACACCGGGGAGCTGTTTTTT.

This chain links TRBV19 with TRBJ1-2; TRBD1 matches at 9 bases. CDR3 length: 19 amino acids. V lost 2 bases to trimming and J lost 0 bases; unmatched junction nucleotides: 13. Germline CDR1 LNHDA, CDR2 SQIVND (reference sequence). CDR3 bases: TGTGCCAGTAGTATAAAGGGGACAGGGACAGCCCCAGCTAACTATGGCTACACCTTC. Protein product: CASSIKGTGTAPANYGYTF. The full variable domain, with the rest looked up from reference TRBV19 and TRBJ1-2, is DGGITQSPKYLFRKEGQNVTLSCEQNLNHDAMYWYRQDPGQGLRLIYYSQIVNDFQKGDIAEGYSVSREKKESFPLTVTSAQKNPTAFYLCASSIKGTGTAPANYGYTFGSGTRLTVV.

The chain has TRBV5-4 and TRBJ2-5; no definite D call. The CDR3 loop spans 16 amino acids. Germline V gene data show CDR1 as SGHNT and CDR2 as YYREEE (reference sequence). The V and J ends lost 4 bases and 0 bases respectively, with 16 bases between them. The CDR3 loop reads CASSPDRYPYQETQYF. DNA for the CDR3: TGTGCCAGCAGCCCGGACCGATACCCGTACCAAGAGACCCAGTACTTC.